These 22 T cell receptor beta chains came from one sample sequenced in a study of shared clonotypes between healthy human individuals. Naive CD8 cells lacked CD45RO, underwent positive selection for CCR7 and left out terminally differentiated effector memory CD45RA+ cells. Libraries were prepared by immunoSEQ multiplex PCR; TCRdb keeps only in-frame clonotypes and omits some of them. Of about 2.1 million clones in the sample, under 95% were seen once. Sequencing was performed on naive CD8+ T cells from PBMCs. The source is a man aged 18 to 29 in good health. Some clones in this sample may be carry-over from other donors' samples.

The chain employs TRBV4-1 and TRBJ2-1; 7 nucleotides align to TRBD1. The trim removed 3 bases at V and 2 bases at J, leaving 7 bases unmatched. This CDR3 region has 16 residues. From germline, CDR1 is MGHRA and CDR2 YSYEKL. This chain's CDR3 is CASSHRQGIAYNEQFF. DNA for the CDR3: TGCGCCAGCAGCCACAGACAGGGTATTGCCTACAATGAGCAGTTCTTC.

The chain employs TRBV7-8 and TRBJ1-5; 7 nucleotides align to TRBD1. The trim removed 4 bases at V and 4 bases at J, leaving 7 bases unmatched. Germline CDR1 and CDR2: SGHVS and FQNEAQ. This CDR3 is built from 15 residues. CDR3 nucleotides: TGTGCCAGCAGCTCGACGGGACAGTTAAATCAGCCCCAGCATTTT. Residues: CASSSTGQLNQPQHF.

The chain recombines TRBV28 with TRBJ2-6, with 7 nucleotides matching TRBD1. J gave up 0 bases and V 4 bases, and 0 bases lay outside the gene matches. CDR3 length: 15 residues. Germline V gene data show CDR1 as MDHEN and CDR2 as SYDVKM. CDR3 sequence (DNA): TGTGCCAGCAGTTACAGGGGCTCTGGGGCCAACGTCCTGACTTTC. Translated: CASSYRGSGANVLTF.

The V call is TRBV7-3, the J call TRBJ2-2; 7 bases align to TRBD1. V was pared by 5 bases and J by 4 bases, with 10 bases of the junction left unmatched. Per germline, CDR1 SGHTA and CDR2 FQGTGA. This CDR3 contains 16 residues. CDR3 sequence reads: CASSGRDRPGTGELFF. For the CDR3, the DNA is TGTGCCAGCAGCGGAAGGGACAGACCTGGCACCGGGGAGCTGTTTTTT.

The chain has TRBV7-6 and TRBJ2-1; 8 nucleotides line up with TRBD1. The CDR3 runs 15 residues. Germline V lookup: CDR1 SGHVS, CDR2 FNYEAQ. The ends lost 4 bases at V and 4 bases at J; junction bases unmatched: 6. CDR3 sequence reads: CASSSGGTGYNEQFF. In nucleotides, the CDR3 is TGTGCCAGCAGCTCAGGGGGGACAGGTTACAATGAGCAGTTCTTC.

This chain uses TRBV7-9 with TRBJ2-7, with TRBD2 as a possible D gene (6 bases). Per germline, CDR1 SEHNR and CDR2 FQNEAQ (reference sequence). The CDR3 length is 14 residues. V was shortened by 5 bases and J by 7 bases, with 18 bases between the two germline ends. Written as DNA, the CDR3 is TGTGCCAGCAGCCTTGGGGGGATCGCCTTAGAGCAGTACTTC. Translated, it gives CASSLGGIALEQYF. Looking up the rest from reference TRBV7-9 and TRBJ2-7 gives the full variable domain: DTGVSQNPRHKITKRGQNVTFRCDPISEHNRLYWYRQTLGQGPEFLTYFQNEAQLEKSRLLSDRFSAERPKGSFSTLEIQRTEQGDSAMYLCASSLGGIALEQYFGPGTRLTVT.

DNA of the CDR3: TGTGCCAGCAGCTTGGCCTTGAATGAGCAGTTCTTC. Translating it yields CASSLALNEQFF. The chain uses TRBV5-4 and TRBJ2-1, with unresolved D. The V end was cut by 0 bases, the J end by 7 bases, with 5 bases between. Germline assignment: CDR1 SGHNT and CDR2 YYREEE (reference sequence). This CDR3 region has 12 residues.

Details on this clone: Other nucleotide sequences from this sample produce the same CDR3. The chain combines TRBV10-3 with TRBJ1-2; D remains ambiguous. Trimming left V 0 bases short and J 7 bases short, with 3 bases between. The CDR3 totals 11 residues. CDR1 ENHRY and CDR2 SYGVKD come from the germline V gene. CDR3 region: CAISESGGYTF. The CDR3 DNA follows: TGTGCCATCAGTGAGTCCGGTGGCTACACCTTC.

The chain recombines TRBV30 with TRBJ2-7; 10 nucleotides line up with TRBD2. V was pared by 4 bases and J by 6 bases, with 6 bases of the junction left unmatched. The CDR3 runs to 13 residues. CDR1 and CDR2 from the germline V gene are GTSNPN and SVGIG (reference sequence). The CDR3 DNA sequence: TGTGCCTGGACCCTAGCGGGAGTCGCCGAGCAGTACTTC. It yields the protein CAWTLAGVAEQYF. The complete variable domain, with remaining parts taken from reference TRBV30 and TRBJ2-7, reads SQTIHQWPATLVQPVGSPLSLECTVEGTSNPNLYWYRQAAGRGLQLLFYSVGIGQISSEVPQNLSASRPQDRQFILSSKKLLLSDSGFYLCAWTLAGVAEQYFGPGTRLTVT.

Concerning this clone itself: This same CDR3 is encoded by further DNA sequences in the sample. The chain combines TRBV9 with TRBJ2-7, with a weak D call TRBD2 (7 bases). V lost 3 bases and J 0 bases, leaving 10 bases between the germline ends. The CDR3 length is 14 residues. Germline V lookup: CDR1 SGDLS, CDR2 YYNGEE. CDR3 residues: CASSEGGSSYEQYF. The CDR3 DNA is TGTGCCAGCAGCGAGGGGGGGAGCTCCTACGAGCAGTACTTC.

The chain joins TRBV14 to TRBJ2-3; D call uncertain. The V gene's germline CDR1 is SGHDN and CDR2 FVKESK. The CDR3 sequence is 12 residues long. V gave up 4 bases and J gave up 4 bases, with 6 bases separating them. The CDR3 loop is CASSPNPDTQYF. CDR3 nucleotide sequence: TGTGCCAGCAGCCCTAACCCAGATACGCAGTATTTT.

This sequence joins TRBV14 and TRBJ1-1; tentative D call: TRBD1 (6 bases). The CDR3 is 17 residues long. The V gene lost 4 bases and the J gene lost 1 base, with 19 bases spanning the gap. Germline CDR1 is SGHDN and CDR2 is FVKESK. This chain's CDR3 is CASSPWQGPVENTEAFF. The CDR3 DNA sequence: TGTGCCAGCAGCCCCTGGCAGGGGCCGGTTGAGAACACTGAAGCTTTCTTT.

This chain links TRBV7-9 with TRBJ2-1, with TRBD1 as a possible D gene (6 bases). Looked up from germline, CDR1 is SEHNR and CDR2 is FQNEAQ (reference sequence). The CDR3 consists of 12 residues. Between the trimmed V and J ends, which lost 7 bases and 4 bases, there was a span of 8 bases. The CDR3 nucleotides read TGTGCCAGCAAGGGGGAGTACAATGAGCAGTTCTTC. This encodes CASKGEYNEQFF.

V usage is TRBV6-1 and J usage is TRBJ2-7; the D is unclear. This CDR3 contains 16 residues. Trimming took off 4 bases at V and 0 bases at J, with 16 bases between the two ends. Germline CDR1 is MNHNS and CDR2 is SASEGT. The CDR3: CASSAPRPRSSYEQYF. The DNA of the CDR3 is TGTGCCAGCAGTGCCCCGAGACCCAGGAGCTCCTACGAGCAGTACTTC.

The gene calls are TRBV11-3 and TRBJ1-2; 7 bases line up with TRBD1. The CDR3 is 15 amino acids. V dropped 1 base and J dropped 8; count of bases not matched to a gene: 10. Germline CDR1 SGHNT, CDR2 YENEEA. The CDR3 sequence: CASSLGRDRQEGYTF. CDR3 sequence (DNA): TGTGCCAGCAGCTTAGGCCGGGACAGACAGGAGGGCTACACCTTC.

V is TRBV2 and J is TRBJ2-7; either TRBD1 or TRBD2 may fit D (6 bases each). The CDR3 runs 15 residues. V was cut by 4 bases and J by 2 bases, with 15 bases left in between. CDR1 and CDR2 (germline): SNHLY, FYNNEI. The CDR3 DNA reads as TGTGCCAGCAGTGGAGGCGGGGACAAGCCCTACGAGCAGTACTTC. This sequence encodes CASSGGGDKPYEQYF.

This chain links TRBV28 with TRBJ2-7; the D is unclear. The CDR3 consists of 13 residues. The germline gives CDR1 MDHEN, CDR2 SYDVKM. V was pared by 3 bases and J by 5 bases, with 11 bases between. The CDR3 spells CASSFDRVHEQYF. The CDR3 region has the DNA TGTGCCAGCAGTTTTGATAGGGTTCACGAGCAGTACTTC.

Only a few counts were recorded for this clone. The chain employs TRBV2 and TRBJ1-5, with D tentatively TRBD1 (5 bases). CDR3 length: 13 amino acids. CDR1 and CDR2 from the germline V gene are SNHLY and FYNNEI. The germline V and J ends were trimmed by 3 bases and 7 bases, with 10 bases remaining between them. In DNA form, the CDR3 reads TGTGCCAGCAGTGACAGGGAAGGGCAGCCCCAGCATTTT. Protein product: CASSDREGQPQHF.

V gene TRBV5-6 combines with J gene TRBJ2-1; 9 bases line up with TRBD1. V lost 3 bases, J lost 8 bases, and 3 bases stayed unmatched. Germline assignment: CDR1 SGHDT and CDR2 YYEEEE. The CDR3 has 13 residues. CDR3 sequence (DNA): TGTGCCAGCAGCTACGACAGGGGGGATGAGCAGTTCTTC. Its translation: CASSYDRGDEQFF.

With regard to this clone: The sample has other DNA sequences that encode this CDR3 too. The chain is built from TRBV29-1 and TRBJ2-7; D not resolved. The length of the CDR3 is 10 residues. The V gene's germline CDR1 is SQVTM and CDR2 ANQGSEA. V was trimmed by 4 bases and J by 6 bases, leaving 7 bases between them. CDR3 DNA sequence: TGCAGCGTTGGCGGTCCCGAGCAGTACTTC. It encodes CSVGGPEQYF.

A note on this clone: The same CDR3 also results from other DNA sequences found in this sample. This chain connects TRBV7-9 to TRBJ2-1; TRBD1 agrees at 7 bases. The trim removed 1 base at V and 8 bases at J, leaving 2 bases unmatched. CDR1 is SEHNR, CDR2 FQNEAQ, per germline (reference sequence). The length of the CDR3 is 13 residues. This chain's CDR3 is CASSLVQGDEQFF. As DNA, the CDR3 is TGTGCCAGCAGCTTAGTTCAGGGGGATGAGCAGTTCTTC.

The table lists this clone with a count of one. The CDR3 coding sequence is TGTGCCAGCCCGACTAGCGGGGATCCAAGAGAGACCCAGTACTTC. Its translation is CASPTSGDPRETQYF. The rearrangement links TRBV27 to TRBJ2-5, with 11 bases fitting TRBD2. The CDR3 is 15 amino acids. Per germline, CDR1 MNHEY and CDR2 SMNVEV (reference sequence). With 8 bases clipped from V and 4 bases from J, the junction kept 9 bases outside the gene matches.